A selection of T cell receptor beta chains follows, all from one sample in a study of cytomegalovirus exposure and HLA in healthy donors. This table comes from immunoSEQ multiplex PCR, and its TCRdb copy is limited to in-frame clones, with some not included. There are about 90,000 clones in the sample; roughly 83% occur only once, and roughly 12% lies in the top ten. Source material: PBMCs. The receptors were gathered from a woman aged 18 to 35 in good health and CMV-seropositive. The CDR3 runs from the conserved cysteine through the conserved F or W. The order of the fields is V gene, D gene, J gene, clone size, CDR3 protein, CDR3 DNA. The D gene is left open where the match is weak. Expanded clones are given a class, and other clones once, few, many or no size at all.

>TRBV28|TRBD1|TRBJ2-5|.
CASSLGTGLGTQYF
TGTGCCAGCAGTTTGGGGACAGGGCTGGGGACCCAGTACTTC
>TRBV11-1|.|TRBJ2-2|.
CASSLTRGPGELFF
TGTGCCAGCAGCTTAACCAGGGGTCCCGGGGAGCTGTTTTTT
>TRBV2|.|TRBJ1-3|few
CASSAPGNSGNTIYF
TGTGCCAGCAGTGCTCCAGGGAACTCTGGAAACACCATATATTTT
>TRBV5-4|TRBD2|TRBJ2-1|.
CASSVPGGGRLAEQFF
TGTGCCAGCAGCGTTCCCGGGGGGGGCCGGCTTGCTGAGCAGTTCTTC
>TRBV4-2|TRBD1|TRBJ2-7|.
CASSQDRTGALGEQYF
TGTGCCAGCAGCCAAGATCGGACAGGTGCTTTGGGAGAGCAGTACTTC
>TRBV6-1|.|TRBJ2-7|.
CASSSDSYEQYF
TGTGCCAGCAGTTCCGACAGTTACGAGCAGTACTTC
>TRBV19|TRBD1|TRBJ2-5|few
CASSIFPGTEETQYF
TGTGCCAGTAGTATCTTCCCAGGGACAGAAGAGACCCAGTACTTC
>TRBV28|.|TRBJ1-4|.
CASTMTGGTNEKLFF
TGTGCCAGCACTATGACGGGGGGCACTAATGAAAAACTGTTTTTT
>TRBV9|.|TRBJ1-1|.
CASSVDGRMNTEAFF
TGTGCCAGCAGCGTAGACGGCAGGATGAACACTGAAGCTTTCTTT
>TRBV28|TRBD1|TRBJ1-5|.
CASSSGQGADQPQHF
TGTGCCAGCAGTTCGGGACAGGGGGCCGATCAGCCCCAGCATTTT
>TRBV5-1|TRBD2|TRBJ2-1|.
CASETTTGGDEQFF
TGCGCCAGCGAAACAACGACGGGGGGAGACGAGCAGTTCTTC
>TRBV6-1|TRBD1|TRBJ1-6|.
CASSARQGTKAPLHF
TGTGCCAGCAGTGCCAGACAGGGGACGAAGGCACCCCTCCACTTT
>TRBV7-2|.|TRBJ2-7|.
CASSLEDNLSYEQYF
TGTGCCAGCAGCTTAGAAGACAACTTATCCTACGAGCAGTACTTC
>TRBV11-2|TRBD2|TRBJ2-1|.
CASSTSGGYNEQFF
TGTGCCAGCAGTACTAGCGGGGGGTACAATGAGCAGTTCTTC
>TRBV2|.|TRBJ2-7|.
CASSYRAYEQYF
TGTGCCAGCAGCTACAGGGCCTACGAGCAGTACTTC
>TRBV4-3|.|TRBJ2-7|.
CASSQDLEPYEQYF
TGCGCCAGCAGCCAAGATTTAGAGCCCTACGAGCAGTACTTC
>TRBV4-3|.|TRBJ1-5|.
CASSQDRRQPQHF
TGCGCCAGCAGCCAGGACAGACGCCAGCCCCAGCATTTT
>TRBV30|.|TRBJ2-3|few
CAWSVQGATQYF
TGTGCCTGGAGTGTACAAGGGGCTACGCAGTATTTT
>TRBV5-1|.|TRBJ1-4|many
CASSLAAGRGTNEKLFF
TGCGCCAGCAGCTTGGCGGCGGGGAGGGGAACTAATGAAAAACTGTTTTTT
>TRBV27|.|TRBJ1-6|.
CASSLTGNNSPLHF
TGTGCCAGCAGTTTAACAGGGAATAATTCACCCCTCCACTTT
>TRBV7-8|TRBD1|TRBJ1-1|.
CASSLEAGGTEAFF
TGTGCCAGCAGCTTAGAAGCAGGGGGCACTGAAGCTTTCTTT
>TRBV4-3|TRBD2|TRBJ2-1|.
CASSQDLAGGPYNEQFF
TGCGCCAGCAGCCAGGATCTAGCGGGGGGACCATACAATGAGCAGTTCTTC
>TRBV5-1|.|TRBJ2-3|.
CASSIDRQVDTQYF
TGCGCCAGCAGCATCGACAGGCAGGTAGATACGCAGTATTTT
>TRBV9|.|TRBJ2-2|.
CASSVTGKSYPGELFF
TGTGCCAGCAGCGTAACAGGGAAATCTTACCCCGGGGAGCTGTTTTTT
>TRBV13|TRBD1|TRBJ2-1|.
CASSLKGDRGGEQFF
TGTGCCAGCAGCTTAAAGGGGGACAGGGGAGGTGAGCAGTTCTTC
>TRBV29-1|.|TRBJ1-1|.
CSVEKTARWTEAFF
TGCAGCGTTGAAAAGACAGCCCGATGGACTGAAGCTTTCTTT
>TRBV9|.|TRBJ2-3|.
CASSELYGGPSTDTQYF
TGTGCCAGCAGCGAACTCTACGGGGGGCCTAGCACAGATACGCAGTATTTT
>TRBV2|.|TRBJ1-1|.
CASRRGGEAEAFF
TGTGCCAGCAGGAGGGGGGGCGAGGCTGAAGCTTTCTTT
>TRBV7-3|TRBD2|TRBJ2-1|.
CASSLTSGVYNEQFF
TGTGCCAGCAGCTTAACTAGCGGGGTTTACAATGAGCAGTTCTTC
>TRBV5-6|TRBD2|TRBJ2-1|.
CASKPGTSASHEQFF
TGTGCCAGCAAACCCGGGACTAGCGCCTCTCATGAGCAGTTCTTC
>TRBV6-5|.|TRBJ1-5|.
CASSRLRDRQPQHF
TGTGCCAGCAGCCGCCTGAGGGATCGTCAGCCCCAGCATTTT